The following is a T cell receptor (beta chain) sequence with its context. Its binding antigen is unknown. No base-level quality is on record; no much larger clone is a single base apart. This specimen belongs to a study of cytomegalovirus exposure and HLA in healthy donors (dated by TCRdb to 2016 to 2017). Background for the entire study: An earlier analysis of several hundred of the donors reported roughly 300 Gb of sequence data and 100 million to 120 million unique TCR beta sequences obtained from about 170 million T cells. An early release covering 550 to 650 HLA-typed donors comprised about 290 gigabases of sequencing data and some 79 million unique TCR sequences. The genetic ancestry cluster associated with self-reported Caucasian donors included 80% to 90% of the roughly 400 genotyped donors. The study aimed to test whether signatures of past pathogen exposure could be identified by cataloging public T cell receptors. The study profiled the T cell repertoires of 500 to 800 subjects by immunosequencing and related them to cytomegalovirus serostatus. A separate validation cohort of about 110 different subjects was used in addition to the roughly 620-subject first cohort. High-throughput TCR immunosequencing, statistical association of individual TCRs with disease status, and machine learning were combined to predict cytomegalovirus infection status. A later analysis re-examined previously published TCR beta repertoires from around 670 donors and added high-resolution HLA genotyping to investigate patterns of TCR occurrence. Rather than drawing on any new phenotypic data, the later analysis identified candidate immune exposures from TCR beta sequences and the way those sequences occurred across donors. An earlier analysis of approximately 500 of the donors applied high-throughput TCR beta sequencing to assess whether each TCR beta V gene segment acted as functional or pseudogenic. Alongside the repertoire data, information on donor age, sex, ethnicity and CMV serostatus was compiled. In a later genetic analysis, genome-wide SNP genotypes for about 55% of the roughly 700 donors were used, and that subset was treated as a discovery cohort. All discovery cohort repertoires had been generated on a single sequencing platform. Both class I and class II loci were covered by HLA typing, at four-digit resolution. Typing coverage varied by locus: about 620-630 donors for A, B, C, DRB1 and DQB1; more than 500 for DQA1; around 610 for DPA1; more than 450 for DPB1. Because of strong linkage in the cohort, four to six DR-DQ haplotypes were treated as single units for association and clustering. On average, 235,054 unique TCR beta nucleotide sequences were sequenced per donor among 398 genotyped donors of the cohort, with roughly 18% of those sequences being non-productive.

The cohort consisted of fewer than 700 healthy bone marrow donors. Cohort members were all nominally healthy when sampled, although unrecorded immune exposures were likely present. The donor was CMV seropositive and belonged to the group of 250 to 300 seropositive cohort members. A peripheral blood sample was provided by each donor, and peripheral blood mononuclear cells were used for TCR beta sequencing. The Qiagen DNeasy Blood Extraction Kit was used to extract genomic DNA from the blood cell samples. Overall results and qualifications from the work: Because the 87-base-pair reads could not distinguish some IMGT-functional V segments, including TRBV6-2 and TRBV6-3, those segments were excluded. Most TCR sequences were seen in very few donors, while some public TCRs were found in many individuals. HLA typing was unavailable for some donors at each locus, so association tests used only the typed subset. Linkage disequilibrium might explain the correlated functional status among segregating V segments, but an unknown experimental factor could not be excluded. The only immune exposure information available for the cohort was CMV serostatus. About 15 rarely observed V segments, including chromosome 9 orphons, were excluded from the earlier analysis of just under 600 of the donors because counts were too low. This cohort had only TCR beta chains sequenced, and the lack of alpha or paired-chain data limited which features could be detected. In a later genetic analysis, a missense DCLRE1C variant was associated with V-gene and J-gene trimming of TCR beta chains, and the association was replicated in an independent cohort. In an earlier analysis of 450 to 750 of the donors, most TCR beta V segments appeared in productive rearrangements about 87% or about 30% of the time, broadly matching IMGT annotations. A later analysis reported that several top co-occurrence clusters appeared linked to parvovirus B19, influenza, CMV and Epstein-Barr virus. In both the original and validation cohorts, the classifier was reported to diagnose cytomegalovirus status with high specificity and sensitivity. In vitro tests confirmed that a few of the cytomegalovirus-associated TCR beta chains recognize cytomegalovirus antigens. According to a later analysis, TCR association rates differed among HLA loci, with DRB1 alleles showing the most associated TCRs and HLA-C alleles showing the fewest. A later analysis found that HLA-associated TCR beta chains were more clonally expanded and had lower generation probabilities than equally common non-associated chains. Specific HLA alleles were associated with 15,000 to 20,000 TCR beta sequences at a false discovery rate of 0.05 in a later analysis. Assigning TCR associations to individual alleles was difficult when HLA alleles, especially DR and DQ, strongly co-occurred. According to a later genetic analysis, donors in an Asian-associated ancestry cluster had fewer N-insertions in productive TCRs than the roughly 700-donor mean. The authors suggested that the approach could potentially be extended to other disease states and immunological phenotypes. The presence/absence analyses assumed that sequencing depth was roughly uniform across donors, and that assumption may not be true. The sequencing pipeline was judged likely to have produced a cluster of highly shared sequence variants as a technical artifact. A later analysis found that most CMV-associated TCR beta chains appeared HLA-restricted, with HLA associations seemingly driven largely by CMV exposure. The study gave a list of about 160 TCR beta chains associated with cytomegalovirus. A further reported finding was that TCR beta sequences accurately predicted the HLA-A and HLA-B alleles for most subjects in the first cohort.

Its CDR3 holds 16 amino acids, cysteine through phenylalanine. The sequence is cut down to CDR3 DNA, 48 bases in frame from base 1. Deletion took 0 bases off V and 3 bases off J, with a span of 12 bases between the germline ends. From a lookup of the germline V gene, CDR1 and CDR2 are LGHNT and FRNRAP. Receptor amplification or capture employed the immunoSEQ multiplex PCR assay. For the multiplex PCR, a mixture combining 60 forward primers for TCR Vbeta segments and 13 reverse primers for TCR Jbeta segments was used. The CDR3 region of rearranged TCR beta genes was amplified from genomic DNA by a multiplex PCR assay. Amplified TCR beta libraries were sequenced as 87-base-pair reads on the Illumina HiSeq System. Turning to the authors' computational methods: Across the 700 or so repertoires, a later analysis counted 60 million to 90 million unique TCR beta chains, 9.5 million to 12 million of which were shared by at least two donors. Raw reads were error-corrected and collapsed into unique sequences with a nearest-neighbor algorithm that merged closely related sequences to remove PCR and sequencing errors. CDR3 sequences were aligned to IMGT reference sequences to assign V, D and J gene segments. For a sequence to be retained, at least a six-nucleotide match to both a V gene segment and a J gene segment was required. A rearrangement counted as productive if the CDR3 had no stop codons and remained in frame with V and J, and every other rearrangement counted as non-productive. CDR3 was defined by IMGT convention, running from the second conserved V-encoded cysteine to the conserved J-encoded phenylalanine. Sequences without an unambiguous match to a single V gene segment were excluded from the earlier analysis of 587 of the donors. In an earlier analysis of roughly 600 of the donors, a V segment was called functional when productive rearrangements were above 56.7%, and segregating when the standard deviation between donors exceeded 5%. A statistical classification framework was developed to diagnose cytomegalovirus status using the catalog of TCR beta chain sequences. A later analysis assigned V and J genes by comparing TCR nucleotide sequences with IMGT/GENE-DB human TR gene sequences. The TCRdist pipeline was used in a later analysis to assign CDR3 sequences and most-parsimonious VDJ recombination scenarios. In a later analysis, each TCR beta chain was defined by its CDR3 amino acid sequence together with its V-gene family, and reads lacking a unique V-gene family were excluded. To address suspected cross-contamination and a sequencing artifact, a later analysis removed around 600 highly shared, low-generation-probability nucleotide sequences. In a later analysis, a clonal expansion index for each public chain was calculated from normalized within-repertoire ranks of inferred template counts. A later analysis computed generation probabilities with a VDJ recombination model fitted to out-of-frame rearrangements, and checked the results against IGoR. A later analysis scored TCR-TCR, TCR-HLA and TCR-CMV co-occurrence with hypergeometric tests, applying a repertoire-size bias correction to TCR pairs. A later analysis estimated false discovery rates by permuting HLA or CMV assignments 20 times. In a later analysis, co-occurring TCRs were grouped using DBSCAN, and TCRdist sequence similarity was added for clustering within HLA-allele-positive subsets. Repertoires with fewer than 30,000 or more than 120,000 public chains, plus five repertoires with anomalous nucleotide sharing, were excluded from co-occurrence clustering. TCRdb re-hosts the immuneACCESS table, in-frame sequences only. Its copies lack some clones; in the studies checked, an unresolved V gene accounts for under half of them, and the cause for the rest is not known. Clone size and V and J calls were adopted from that table, with D and trimming inferred from the DNA. The sample includes tens of thousands of clones, with around 81% observed a single time. The ten biggest clones cover 4.5% to 7% of the sample.

The V and J segments used are TRBV12-5 and TRBJ2-1; 5 matching bases give a weak D call of TRBD2. This sequence was found in a male donor in good health and CMV-seropositive. The specimen was PBMCs. CDR3 protein: CASGLVVGLGYNEQFF. The DNA sequence is TGTGCTAGTGGTTTGGTTGTAGGACTCGGCTACAATGAGCAGTTCTTC.